Each of the 27 T cell receptor beta chains below was sequenced from the same sample in a study of blood T cell repertoires in COVID-19. Only in-frame clones appear in the TCRdb table, and some are missing; sequencing was by immunoSEQ multiplex PCR. The table includes under 400,000 clones, over 75% detected once. The sample was PBMCs or T cells enriched from blood (not recorded which). All receptors come from a man aged 35 to 55 in a cohort exposed to, infected with or recovered from COVID-19 (not recorded which).

This clone was detected only a few times. The chain uses TRBV15 and TRBJ1-2; possibly TRBD1 for D (5 bases). CDR1 and CDR2 (germline): LNHNV, YYDKDF (reference sequence). The CDR3 totals 15 residues. V lost 3 bases and J lost 4, with 15 bases in between. Written as DNA, the CDR3 is TGTGCCACCAGCAGGCGGACGGGGGATCCCTATGGCTACACCTTC. Encoded protein: CATSRRTGDPYGYTF.

V gene TRBV6-1 combines with J gene TRBJ2-7; 8 bases fit TRBD2. Germline V gene data show CDR1 as MNHNS and CDR2 as SASEGT. The J segment lost 2 bases and the V segment lost 1 base, leaving 4 bases of the junction unmatched. The CDR3 is made up of 15 amino acids. Here the CDR3 DNA reads TGTGCCAGCAGTGAAGGGGTTAGCGGGGCCTACGAGCAGTACTTC. It is translated as CASSEGVSGAYEQYF.

This chain joins TRBV30 and TRBJ2-5, with TRBD2 as a possible D gene (6 bases). This CDR3 region has 14 residues. The germline gives CDR1 GTSNPN, CDR2 SVGIG (reference sequence). The V end was cut by 0 bases, the J end by 6 bases, with 14 bases between. CDR3 DNA sequence: TGTGCCTGGAGTGTAGGAGGGAGTCGGAAGACCCAGTACTTC. Protein product: CAWSVGGSRKTQYF.

This chain links TRBV7-3 with TRBJ2-1; 10 bases are shared with TRBD2. Trimming removed 2 bases from V and 8 bases from J; junction bases left unmatched: 3. This CDR3 region has 14 residues. The germline gives CDR1 SGHTA, CDR2 FQGTGA. CDR3 sequence: CASSLSSGSYEQFF. The CDR3 nucleotides read TGTGCCAGCAGCTTATCTAGCGGGAGCTATGAGCAGTTCTTC.

The gene calls are TRBV5-6 and TRBJ2-3; the D gene is possibly TRBD2 (6 bases). The V end was cut by 0 bases, the J end by 5 bases, with 16 bases between. The germline gives CDR1 SGHDT, CDR2 YYEEEE. The CDR3 has 16 amino acids. The CDR3 sequence is CASSLEPGERGDTQYF. CDR3 DNA sequence: TGTGCCAGCAGCTTGGAGCCGGGGGAACGTGGAGATACGCAGTATTTT.

This rearrangement joins TRBV5-4 to TRBJ2-7, with D possibly TRBD2 on 5 matching bases. The germline gives CDR1 SGHNT, CDR2 YYREEE (reference sequence). The V gene lost 0 bases and the J gene lost 0 bases, with 13 bases spanning the gap. This CDR3 has 16 residues. CDR3 amino acids: CASSLASGSGSYEQYF. CDR3 in DNA: TGTGCCAGCAGCTTGGCCTCGGGGTCGGGCTCCTACGAGCAGTACTTC.

The chain has TRBV5-1 and TRBJ1-6, with 10 bases lining up with TRBD1. Trimming took 4 bases from V and 10 from J; bases not matched to a gene: 5. Germline lookup yields CDR1 SGHRS and CDR2 YFSETQ. CDR3 length equals 14 residues. CDR3 amino acids: CASSQGQGVSPLHF. CDR3 bases: TGCGCCAGCAGCCAAGGACAGGGGGTCTCACCCCTCCACTTT. Supplemented by reference TRBV5-1 and TRBJ1-6, the full variable domain reads KAGVTQTPRYLIKTRGQQVTLSCSPISGHRSVSWYQQTPGQGLQFLFEYFSETQRNKGNFPGRFSGRQFSNSRSEMNVSTLELGDSALYLCASSQGQGVSPLHFGNGTRLTVT.

The chain combines TRBV19 with TRBJ2-2; D is undetermined. CDR1 and CDR2 (germline): LNHDA, SQIVND (reference sequence). The CDR3 consists of 14 residues. Deletions cut 3 bases from V and 0 bases from J, with 5 bases between. CDR3 protein: CASSIGANTGELFF. The CDR3 DNA is TGTGCCAGTAGTATTGGAGCGAACACCGGGGAGCTGTTTTTT.

The chain is built from TRBV3-1 (or the pseudogene TRBV3-2) and TRBJ1-3; TRBD1 is a possible D gene (5 bases). V was trimmed by 5 bases and J by 1 base, leaving 9 bases between them. The germline V gene has CDR1 LGHDT and CDR2 YNNKEL (reference sequence). This CDR3 comprises 14 residues. The CDR3 DNA reads TGTGCCAGCAGCTTTAAGGGGTCTGGAAACACCATATATTTT. Translated, it gives CASSFKGSGNTIYF.

J is TRBJ1-3 and V is TRBV7-2, with no clear D. The CDR3 sequence is 11 residues long. Germline V gene lookup returns CDR1 SGHTA and CDR2 FQGNSA. V dropped 5 bases and J dropped 9 bases, with 8 bases sitting between them. The CDR3 DNA reads as TGTGCCAGCAGCCCACCAGGCACCATATATTTT. Protein product: CASSPPGTIYF.

The table lists this clone with a few counts. The chain recombines TRBV5-1 with TRBJ1-2; a possible D gene is TRBD1 (6 bases). CDR1 SGHRS and CDR2 YFSETQ come from the germline V gene. The CDR3 sequence is 15 residues long. Between the trimmed V and J ends, which lost 6 bases and 0 bases, there was a span of 15 bases. Here the CDR3 reads CASILNPGANYGYTF. For the CDR3, the DNA is TGCGCCAGCATCTTAAACCCAGGGGCTAACTATGGCTACACCTTC.

This chain joins TRBV11-3 and TRBJ2-2; tentatively, D is TRBD1 (6 bases). The CDR3 has 14 amino acids. The V end was cut by 1 base, the J end by 6 bases, with 9 bases between. The germline gives CDR1 SGHNT, CDR2 YENEEA. DNA of the CDR3: TGTGCCAGCAGCTTAGGACAGGCGCCCGGGGAGCTGTTTTTT. It codes for CASSLGQAPGELFF. The whole variable domain, remainder taken from reference TRBV11-3 and TRBJ2-2, is EAGVVQSPRYKIIEKKQPVAFWCNPISGHNTLYWYLQNLGQGPELLIRYENEEAVDDSQLPKDRFSAERLKGVDSTLKIQPAELGDSAVYLCASSLGQAPGELFFGEGSRLTVL.

The chain couples TRBV28 to TRBJ1-2; 9 bases align to TRBD1. Germline trimming cut 2 bases from V and 10 bases from J; bases unmatched to any gene: 5. The CDR3 runs 13 residues. Germline V gene sequence: CDR1 MDHEN, CDR2 SYDVKM. The CDR3 DNA sequence: TGTGCCAGCAGTTTAGGGGGACAGGGATCCTACACCTTC. Its translation is CASSLGGQGSYTF.

The V gene is TRBV11-2, the J gene TRBJ1-5; tentatively, D is TRBD1 (5 bases). The CDR3 is 13 amino acids. The ends were cut back, 4 bases at V and 2 bases at J, with 6 bases in the middle. The germline CDR1 and CDR2 sequences are SGHAT and FQNNGV. The CDR3 protein is CASSSQGNQPQHF. Written as DNA, the CDR3 is TGTGCCAGCAGCTCACAGGGCAATCAGCCCCAGCATTTT.

The rearrangement uses TRBV10-1 and TRBJ2-1, with 10 bases that match TRBD2. V trimming: 4 bases; J trimming: 6 bases; junction bases outside the gene matches: 3. The germline gives CDR1 WNHNN, CDR2 SYGVQD (reference sequence). The CDR3 runs 14 residues. CDR3 loop: CASSGASGSNEQFF. The CDR3 DNA reads TGCGCCAGCAGTGGGGCTAGCGGGAGCAATGAGCAGTTCTTC.

Concerning this clone itself: Other DNA variants within this sample encode the same CDR3. This chain joins TRBV2 and TRBJ1-5, with TRBD1 identical over 7 bases. The CDR3 is 15 amino acids. Germline V gives CDR1 SNHLY, CDR2 FYNNEI. The trim removed 6 bases at V and 0 bases at J, leaving 5 bases unmatched. The CDR3 here is CASSRDSYSNQPQHF. CDR3 coding DNA: TGTGCCAGCAGCCGGGACAGCTATAGCAATCAGCCCCAGCATTTT.

The CDR3 nucleotides are TGTGCCAGCAGTTACATACAGGGGAAGGGTTCACCCCTCCACTTT. This translates into CASSYIQGKGSPLHF. This chain joins TRBV28 and TRBJ1-6; 7 bases fit TRBD1. Germline V gene data show CDR1 as MDHEN and CDR2 as SYDVKM. The CDR3 loop spans 15 amino acids. Trimming took 4 bases from V and 9 from J; bases not matched to a gene: 9.

The rearrangement uses TRBV19 and TRBJ2-1, with TRBD2 identical over 14 bases. This CDR3 has 19 amino acids. V lost 5 bases to trimming and J lost 6 bases; unmatched junction nucleotides: 15. Germline values: CDR1 LNHDA, CDR2 SQIVND (reference sequence). The CDR3 sequence: CASSPGTSGSPRGLNEQFF. CDR3 nucleotide sequence: TGTGCCAGTAGTCCCGGGACTAGCGGGAGCCCGCGGGGTCTCAATGAGCAGTTCTTC.

The chain couples TRBV19 to TRBJ2-1; 9 nucleotides agree with TRBD2. The CDR3 sequence is 18 residues long. V lost 7 bases to trimming and J lost 1 base; unmatched junction nucleotides: 14. CDR1 and CDR2 from the germline V gene are LNHDA and SQIVND (reference sequence). This CDR3 reads CASTHVGLAKISYNEQFF. The CDR3 DNA reads as TGTGCCAGTACCCATGTTGGACTAGCGAAAATATCCTACAATGAGCAGTTCTTC.

The chain carries TRBV28 and TRBJ2-6; D gene ambiguous. This CDR3 has 15 residues. V was cut by 5 bases and J by 4 bases, with 12 bases left in between. Germline CDR1 reads MDHEN; CDR2 reads SYDVKM. The CDR3 DNA follows: TGTGCCAGCAGTCCATTAGCTCTGGGGGCCAACGTCCTGACTTTC. Translated, it gives CASSPLALGANVLTF.

This rearrangement joins TRBV19 to TRBJ1-2; D is possibly TRBD1 (5 bases). The CDR3 extends over 15 amino acids. The germline CDR1 and CDR2 sequences are LNHDA and SQIVND (reference sequence). The germline V and J ends were trimmed by 1 base and 0 bases, with 9 bases remaining between them. As DNA, the CDR3 is TGTGCCAGTAGTATAGGACAGTTACCTAACTATGGCTACACCTTC. It translates to CASSIGQLPNYGYTF.

The chain employs TRBV11-2 and TRBJ2-4; 10 bases map to TRBD2. Unmatched junction bases numbered 8, after V lost 6 bases and J lost 9 bases. In germline, CDR1 is SGHAT, CDR2 FQNNGV. The CDR3 is made up of 14 amino acids. CDR3 in DNA: TGTGCCAGCAGATCAACTAGCGGGATGGGCATTCAGTACTTC. It specifies CASRSTSGMGIQYF.

On this clone itself: The sample holds other DNA sequences that translate to the same CDR3. This rearrangement joins TRBV5-1 to TRBJ1-2; the match to TRBD1 covers 9 bases. The CDR3 spans 13 residues. Germline V gene sequence: CDR1 SGHRS, CDR2 YFSETQ. With V trimmed by 4 bases and J by 7 bases, 5 bases remained unmatched. The chain's CDR3 is CASSVGQGGGYTF. The CDR3, as DNA: TGCGCCAGCAGCGTGGGACAGGGTGGTGGCTACACCTTC.

This rearrangement joins TRBV24-1 to TRBJ2-5; the D gene is possibly TRBD2 (5 bases). The V end lost 4 bases, the J end lost 2 bases, and 10 bases lay between the germline ends. Germline V gives CDR1 KGHDR, CDR2 SFDVKD. The CDR3 is made up of 14 amino acids. CDR3 in DNA: TGTGCCACCAGTGACCCCGGGATACAAGAGACCCAGTACTTC. Its protein product is CATSDPGIQETQYF.

V usage is TRBV6-5 and J usage is TRBJ1-1; TRBD1 matches 10 bases. V was pared by 6 bases and J by 0 bases, with 1 base of the junction left unmatched. The length of the CDR3 is 14 residues. Per the germline V gene, CDR1 is MNHEY and CDR2 is SVGAGI. Written as DNA, the CDR3 is TGTGCCAGCAGGACAGGGGGCATGAACACTGAAGCTTTCTTT. Its protein is CASRTGGMNTEAFF.

The chain is built from TRBV12-2 and TRBJ2-1; TRBD2 is taken as the D call from the table, unchecked against the DNA. TRBV12-2 is annotated as a pseudogene. The CDR3 extends over 14 amino acids. The chain's CDR3 is CASRVTSWGNEQFF. The CDR3 nucleotides read TGTGCAAGTCGGGTGACTAGTTGGGGCAATGAGCAGTTCTTC.

The genes are TRBV5-1 and TRBJ2-5; tentatively, D is TRBD2 (5 bases). CDR1 SGHRS and CDR2 YFSETQ come from the germline V gene. With 2 bases removed from V and 5 bases from J, the gap between germline ends came to 16 bases. There are 15 residues in the CDR3. The CDR3 loop is CASSFGLGRGETQYF. In DNA form, the CDR3 reads TGCGCCAGCAGCTTTGGCCTGGGGAGAGGGGAGACCCAGTACTTC.